The 14 T cell receptor beta chains below were found in one sample sequenced in a study of PD-1 blockade in classical Hodgkin lymphoma (dated by TCRdb to 2019 to 2021). The library was built by means of the immunoSEQ multiplex PCR assay. Sourced from immuneACCESS, this table was stored by TCRdb with only in-frame sequences that have V and J called. A share of the clones is absent; for the studies checked, an unresolved V gene accounts for under half, and the remainder has no known explanation. The sample table shows about 99,000 clones, and around 81% are seen once. The ten biggest clones cover 15% to 20% of the sample. What the time point label conveys for this sample: cycle 2 day 1 (C2D1) of nivolumab. Every trial patient had relapsed following autologous stem cell transplantation, and prior brentuximab vedotin exposure was what differed among cohorts A, B and C. The material sequenced was peripheral blood mononuclear cells (PBMCs), taken before the second cycle of nivolumab. Source of these receptors: a human donor with classical Hodgkin lymphoma.

The chain couples TRBV21-1 to TRBJ1-5; TRBD1, the table's D call, lacks a check against the DNA. TRBV21-1 is reported as a pseudogene. The CDR3 covers 19 residues. The CDR3 DNA reads TGTGCCAGCAACTTCCTACTCTGTTCCGGACAGGGGGGCGGACAGCCCCAGCATTTT. It is translated as CASNFLLCSGQGGGQPQHF.

The chain recombines TRBV7-9 with TRBJ2-7, with a possible D match to TRBD1 (6 bases). This CDR3 is 15 amino acids long. V was pared by 3 bases and J by 1 base, with 13 bases between. The germline V gene encodes CDR1 SEHNR and CDR2 FQNEAQ (reference sequence). CDR3 nucleotides: TGTGCCAGCAGCTTGGGGGACACCCTATCCTACGAGCAGTACTTC. Residues: CASSLGDTLSYEQYF. The whole variable domain, filled in from reference TRBV7-9 and TRBJ2-7, reads DTGVSQNPRHKITKRGQNVTFRCDPISEHNRLYWYRQTLGQGPEFLTYFQNEAQLEKSRLLSDRFSAERPKGSFSTLEIQRTEQGDSAMYLCASSLGDTLSYEQYFGPGTRLTVT.

The V call is TRBV13, the J call TRBJ1-5, with 9 bases that match TRBD1. Germline loops: CDR1 PRHDT, CDR2 FYEKMQ (reference sequence). The CDR3 is made up of 20 amino acids. With V trimmed by 5 bases and J by 3 bases, 20 bases remained unmatched. The CDR3 DNA sequence: TGTGCCAGCAGCCACTTAGGGGCTTTTGTCGGGACAGGGACCAATCAGCCCCAGCATTTT. Its translation: CASSHLGAFVGTGTNQPQHF. The complete variable domain, with remaining parts taken from reference TRBV13 and TRBJ1-5, reads AAGVIQSPRHLIKEKRETATLKCYPIPRHDTVYWYQQGPGQDPQFLISFYEKMQSDKGSIPDRFSAQQFSDYHSELNMSSLELGDSALYFCASSHLGAFVGTGTNQPQHFGDGTRLSIL.

J is TRBJ2-1 and V is TRBV14, with 7 bases that match TRBD2. The CDR3 sequence is 17 residues long. Germline assignment: CDR1 SGHDN and CDR2 FVKESK. The V segment lost 0 bases and the J segment 1 base; nucleotides outside the gene matches: 6. Here the CDR3 DNA reads TGTGCCAGCAGCCAAGATTGGAGGACTAGTTCCTACAATGAGCAGTTCTTC. It encodes CASSQDWRTSSYNEQFF.

The chain has TRBV9 and TRBJ1-3, with D unresolved. This CDR3 has 15 amino acids. V was shortened by 7 bases and J by 0 bases, with 14 bases between the two germline ends. Germline assignment: CDR1 SGDLS and CDR2 YYNGEE. The chain's CDR3 is CASQKRLDSGNTIYF. CDR3 sequence (DNA): TGTGCCAGCCAGAAAAGACTAGACTCTGGAAACACCATATATTTT.

V is TRBV18 and J is TRBJ2-3, with D perhaps TRBD2 (6 bases). The CDR3 sequence is 15 residues long. Germline V lookup: CDR1 KGHSH, CDR2 LQKENI. Trimming shortened V by 0 bases and J by 1 base, and 8 bases separated the two germline ends. DNA of the CDR3: TGTGCCAGCTCACCACCGGGACTTCGCACAGATACGCAGTATTTT. It is translated as CASSPPGLRTDTQYF.

This chain links TRBV28 with TRBJ2-7; D gene ambiguous. Germline values: CDR1 MDHEN, CDR2 SYDVKM. The CDR3 runs to 13 residues. The V and J ends lost 6 bases and 6 bases respectively, with 15 bases between them. The CDR3 DNA sequence: TGTGCCAGCAGCCCCGTGAGGAGTGGCGAGCAGTACTTC. Translated: CASSPVRSGEQYF.

J is TRBJ1-2 and V is TRBV5-6; D is unresolved. The length of the CDR3 is 14 residues. The V gene lost 4 bases and the J gene lost 0 bases, with 10 bases spanning the gap. Germline CDR1 reads SGHDT; CDR2 reads YYEEEE. The CDR3 sequence is CASSPQGTNYGYTF. The CDR3 DNA reads as TGTGCCAGCAGCCCCCAAGGGACTAACTATGGCTACACCTTC.

The chain links TRBV28 to TRBJ2-5; D uncertain. The V end lost 6 bases, the J end lost 0 bases, and 5 bases lay between the germline ends. This CDR3 spans 12 amino acids. CDR1 MDHEN and CDR2 SYDVKM come from the germline V gene. For the CDR3, the DNA is TGTGCCAGCAGCACGTACCAAGAGACCCAGTACTTC. Its translation is CASSTYQETQYF.

This rearrangement joins TRBV28 to TRBJ2-7; 8 bases line up with TRBD2. CDR3 length: 14 amino acids. V trimming: 5 bases; J trimming: 4 bases; junction bases outside the gene matches: 7. Germline V gene data show CDR1 as MDHEN and CDR2 as SYDVKM. The CDR3 region is CASSPGREGYEQYF. The CDR3 DNA sequence: TGTGCCAGCAGTCCTGGACGGGAGGGGTACGAGCAGTACTTC.

This chain links TRBV7-2 with TRBJ2-7, with a tentative D call TRBD1 (6 bases). This CDR3 spans 15 amino acids. V lost 1 base, J lost 5 bases, and 15 bases lay in between. Germline lookup yields CDR1 SGHTA and CDR2 FQGNSA. The CDR3 nucleotides read TGTGCCAGCAGCTTAGGGGGGACACCCGTTGACGAGCAGTACTTC. Translation gives CASSLGGTPVDEQYF. Together with reference TRBV7-2 and TRBJ2-7, the CDR3 gives the full variable domain: GAGVSQSPSNKVTEKGKDVELRCDPISGHTALYWYRQSLGQGLEFLIYFQGNSAPDKSGLPSDRFSAERTGGSVSTLTIQRTQQEDSAVYLCASSLGGTPVDEQYFGPGTRLTVT.

The chain carries TRBV5-4 and TRBJ2-7; 9 positions agree with TRBD1. The J call is in doubt because the DNA end fits TRBJ2-5 better. The CDR3 extends over 16 amino acids. Germline values: CDR1 SGHNT, CDR2 YYREEE (reference sequence). CDR3: CASSPKDRGTQETQYF. The CDR3 DNA is TGTGCCAGCAGCCCCAAGGACAGGGGCACCCAAGAGACCCAGTACTTC.

The chain couples TRBV4-3 to TRBJ2-7, with TRBD2 as a possible D gene (5 bases). Germline assignment: CDR1 LGHNA and CDR2 YSLEER. The germline V and J ends were trimmed by 4 bases and 5 bases, with 21 bases remaining between them. The CDR3 length is 16 residues. CDR3 sequence: CASSRHPTSTDHEQYF. Here the CDR3 DNA reads TGCGCCAGCAGCCGCCATCCCACTAGTACCGACCACGAGCAGTACTTC.

The rearrangement links TRBV19 to TRBJ1-5, with 10 bases aligning to TRBD1. Unmatched junction bases numbered 3, after V lost 10 bases and J lost 3 bases. The CDR3 contains 13 residues. Germline V lookup: CDR1 LNHDA, CDR2 SQIVND (reference sequence). CDR3 residues: CAMGQGLNQPQHF. DNA for the CDR3: TGTGCCATGGGACAGGGGCTCAATCAGCCCCAGCATTTT.